Sequencing of this T cell receptor (beta chain) was carried out in a study of neurological immune-mediated disorders. Time point specified: longitudinal time-point 1 (baseline). TCRdb independently ran MiXCR on the 5' RACE reads; one entry per CDR3 protein. The profile covers over 55,000 distinct CDR3 sequences, with roughly 10% appearing a single time and around 6.7% taken by the ten largest. This clonotype was counted many times. This CDR3 region has 15 residues. The ends were cut back, 3 bases at V and 11 bases at J, with 17 bases in the middle. Germline CDR1 is MGHDK and CDR2 is SYGVNS. The receptor's source is a male donor with HTLV-1-associated myelopathy (HAM/TSP). Specimen: PBMCs. The chain couples TRBV25-1 to TRBJ1-6; no firm D call. CDR3 amino acids: CASSDPKRPYAPLHF. The CDR3 bases are TGTGCCAGCAGTGACCCCAAACGGCCTTATGCACCCCTCCACTTT.